The rows below give T cell receptor beta chains drawn from one sample of a study of T cell changes during pregnancy in multiple sclerosis. Produced via immunoSEQ multiplex PCR; TCRdb's table is partial and in-frame only. The sample lists 40,000 to 50,000 clones, 85% to 95% occurring once. This specimen consisted of CD8+ T cells from peripheral blood mononuclear cells, obtained after pregnancy. These receptors originate from a female donor with multiple sclerosis, enrolled in a pregnancy study. The conserved cysteine and the conserved F or W are not part of the CDR3 here. Each record gives: J gene, D gene, V gene, CDR3 protein. A D gene is named only where the DNA matches it firmly.

TRBJ2-7	TRBD2	TRBV7-9	ASSAGLGEQY
TRBJ2-1	TRBD2	TRBV30	AWSQIPTLGTSGSREQF
TRBJ1-1	.	TRBV27	ASSLRHQREAF
TRBJ2-3	.	TRBV28	ASSSIHPGFRGSEEDTQY
TRBJ2-2	.	TRBV27	ASSHLPGRGEPNTGELF
TRBJ2-1	.	TRBV6-1	ASSRVRSSYNEQF
TRBJ1-2	TRBD1	TRBV5-1	ASSFTGQGIINYGYT
TRBJ1-1	.	TRBV7-3	ASSAGPNTEAF
TRBJ2-5	.	TRBV4-1	ASSQGGSETQY
TRBJ2-1	.	TRBV27	ASSFSWPGVGSNEQF
TRBJ2-5	TRBD2	TRBV11-3	ASSFGGVGGFQETQY
TRBJ1-2	.	TRBV6-5	ASSYSTGLYGYT
TRBJ2-3	TRBD2	TRBV7-9	ASSPPSGIGDTQY
TRBJ2-1	.	TRBV27	ASRGGGPNNEQF
TRBJ2-1	.	TRBV12-5	ASALYNEQF
TRBJ2-1	TRBD1	TRBV9	ASSVAGRTGYNEQF
TRBJ1-2	TRBD1	TRBV6-1	ASSEARDRKHYGYT
TRBJ1-5	TRBD1	TRBV4-3	ASSQDGQGIQPQH
TRBJ2-3	.	TRBV7-2	ASSLGRGASTDTQY
TRBJ2-7	.	TRBV13	ASSHRGTGLYEQY
TRBJ1-5	.	TRBV7-8	ASSTLKSPRVNQPQH
TRBJ2-1	.	TRBV5-4	ASSYGLGAGANNEQF
TRBJ2-7	TRBD2	TRBV11-2	ASSLGGGKDYEQY
TRBJ2-5	.	TRBV4-1	ASSQDRDYQETQY
TRBJ2-2	.	TRBV9	ASSLPQGTGELF
TRBJ2-7	.	TRBV9	ASSVGQAVIYEQY
TRBJ2-7	TRBD2	TRBV2	ASSEEASGIYEQY
TRBJ1-1	TRBD1	TRBV28	ASSADRGRHTEAF
TRBJ1-1	.	TRBV5-5	ASSPDLLLNTEAF
TRBJ1-5	TRBD1	TRBV28	ASSLKGQGFLSNQPQH
TRBJ2-1	.	TRBV27	ASNSGTYNEQF
TRBJ2-5	.	TRBV12-5	ASGLPRQTETQY
TRBJ1-2	.	TRBV5-4	ASSLESDNYGYT